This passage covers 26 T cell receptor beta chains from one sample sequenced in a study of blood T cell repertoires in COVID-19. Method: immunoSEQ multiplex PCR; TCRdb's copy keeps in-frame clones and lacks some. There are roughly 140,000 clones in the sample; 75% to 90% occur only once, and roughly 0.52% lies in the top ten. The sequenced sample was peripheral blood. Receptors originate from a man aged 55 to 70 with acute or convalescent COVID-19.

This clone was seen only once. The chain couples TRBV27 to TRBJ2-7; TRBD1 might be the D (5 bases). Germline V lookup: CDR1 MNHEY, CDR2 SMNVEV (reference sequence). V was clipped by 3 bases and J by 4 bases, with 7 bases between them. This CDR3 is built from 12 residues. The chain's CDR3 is CASSLGQYEQYF. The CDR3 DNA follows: TGTGCCAGCAGTTTGGGGCAGTACGAGCAGTACTTC.

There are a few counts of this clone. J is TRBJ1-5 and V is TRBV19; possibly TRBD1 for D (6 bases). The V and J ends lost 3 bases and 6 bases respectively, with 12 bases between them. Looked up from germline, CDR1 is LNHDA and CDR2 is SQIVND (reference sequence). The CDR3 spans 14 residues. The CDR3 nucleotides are TGTGCCAGTAGTATGAAACAGGGACCTCAGCCCCAGCATTTT. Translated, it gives CASSMKQGPQPQHF.

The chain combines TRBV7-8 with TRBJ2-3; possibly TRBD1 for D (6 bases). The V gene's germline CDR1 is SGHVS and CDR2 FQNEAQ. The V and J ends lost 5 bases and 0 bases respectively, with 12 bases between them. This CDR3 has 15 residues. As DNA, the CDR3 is TGTGCCAGCAGCCTAGGACAGCTCAGCACAGATACGCAGTATTTT. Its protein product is CASSLGQLSTDTQYF.

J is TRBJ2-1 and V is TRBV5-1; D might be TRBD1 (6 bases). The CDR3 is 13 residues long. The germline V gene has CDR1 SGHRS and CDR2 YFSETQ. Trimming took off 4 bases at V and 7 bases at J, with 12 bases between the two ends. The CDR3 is CASSASTGNEQFF. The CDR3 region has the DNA TGCGCCAGCAGCGCTAGTACAGGGAATGAGCAGTTCTTC.

DNA of the CDR3: TGTGCCAGCAGCTCCCGACAGGGGGCGCCCGGAAACACCATATATTTT. This encodes CASSSRQGAPGNTIYF. The rearrangement links TRBV7-2 to TRBJ1-3, with 10 bases fitting TRBD1. J was trimmed by 4 bases and V by 4 bases; bases with no gene match: 7. This CDR3 contains 16 residues. The germline V gene encodes CDR1 SGHTA and CDR2 FQGNSA.

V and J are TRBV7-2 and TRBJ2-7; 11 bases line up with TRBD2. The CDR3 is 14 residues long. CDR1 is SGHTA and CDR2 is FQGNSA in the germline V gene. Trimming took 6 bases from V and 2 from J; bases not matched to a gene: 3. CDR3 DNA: TGTGCCAGCAGGCATAGCGGGGGGGCCTACGAGCAGTACTTC. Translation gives CASRHSGGAYEQYF. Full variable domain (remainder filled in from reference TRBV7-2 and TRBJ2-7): GAGVSQSPSNKVTEKGKDVELRCDPISGHTALYWYRQSLGQGLEFLIYFQGNSAPDKSGLPSDRFSAERTGGSVSTLTIQRTQQEDSAVYLCASRHSGGAYEQYFGPGTRLTVT.

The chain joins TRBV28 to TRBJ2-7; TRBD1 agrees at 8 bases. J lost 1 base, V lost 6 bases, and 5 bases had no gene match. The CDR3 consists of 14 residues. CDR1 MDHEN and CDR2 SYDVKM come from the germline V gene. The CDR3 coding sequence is TGTGCCAGCAGGGCCCAGGGGGCATCCTACGAGCAGTACTTC. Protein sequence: CASRAQGASYEQYF.

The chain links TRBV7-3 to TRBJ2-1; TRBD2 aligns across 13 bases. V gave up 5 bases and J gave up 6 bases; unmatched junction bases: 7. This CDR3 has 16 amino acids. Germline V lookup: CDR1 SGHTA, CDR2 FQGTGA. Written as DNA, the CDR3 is TGTGCCAGCAGCCCAAAACTAGCGGGAGGGATCAATGAGCAGTTCTTC. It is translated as CASSPKLAGGINEQFF. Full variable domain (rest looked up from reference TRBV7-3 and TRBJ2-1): GAGVSQTPSNKVTEKGKYVELRCDPISGHTALYWYRQSLGQGPEFLIYFQGTGAADDSGLPNDRFFAVRPEGSVSTLKIQRTERGDSAVYLCASSPKLAGGINEQFFGPGTRLTVL.

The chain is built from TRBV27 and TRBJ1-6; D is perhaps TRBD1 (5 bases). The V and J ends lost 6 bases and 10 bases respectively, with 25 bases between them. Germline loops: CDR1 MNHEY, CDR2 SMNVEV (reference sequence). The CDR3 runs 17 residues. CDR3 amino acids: CASSLRQPGTLNSPLHF. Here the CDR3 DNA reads TGTGCCAGCAGCCTCCGACAGCCTGGAACCCTTAACTCACCCCTCCACTTT.

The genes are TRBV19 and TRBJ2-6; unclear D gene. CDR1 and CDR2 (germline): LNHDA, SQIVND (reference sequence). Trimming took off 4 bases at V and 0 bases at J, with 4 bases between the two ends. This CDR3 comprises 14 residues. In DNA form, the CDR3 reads TGTGCCAGTAGTAGCAGCTCTGGGGCCAACGTCCTGACTTTC. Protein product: CASSSSSGANVLTF.

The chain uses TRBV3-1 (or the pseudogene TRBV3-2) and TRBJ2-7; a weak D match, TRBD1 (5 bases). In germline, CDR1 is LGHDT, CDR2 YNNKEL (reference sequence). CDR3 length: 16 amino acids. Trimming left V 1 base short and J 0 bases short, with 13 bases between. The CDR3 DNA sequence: TGTGCCAGCAGCCAAGGTTGGGGCGGAAGCTCCTACGAGCAGTACTTC. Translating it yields CASSQGWGGSSYEQYF.

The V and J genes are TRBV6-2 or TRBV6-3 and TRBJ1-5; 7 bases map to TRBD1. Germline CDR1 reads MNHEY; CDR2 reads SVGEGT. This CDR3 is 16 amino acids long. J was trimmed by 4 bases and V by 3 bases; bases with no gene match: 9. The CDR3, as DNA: TGTGCCAGCAGTTATGGGATGGGCAGGGGGAATCAGCCCCAGCATTTT. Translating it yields CASSYGMGRGNQPQHF.

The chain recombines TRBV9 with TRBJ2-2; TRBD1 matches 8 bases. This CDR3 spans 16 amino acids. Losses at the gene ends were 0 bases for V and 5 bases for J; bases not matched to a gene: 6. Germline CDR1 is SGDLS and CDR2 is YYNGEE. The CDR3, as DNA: TGTGCCAGCAGCGTAGGCCCAGGGGGCTTGACCGGGGAGCTGTTTTTT. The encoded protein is CASSVGPGGLTGELFF.

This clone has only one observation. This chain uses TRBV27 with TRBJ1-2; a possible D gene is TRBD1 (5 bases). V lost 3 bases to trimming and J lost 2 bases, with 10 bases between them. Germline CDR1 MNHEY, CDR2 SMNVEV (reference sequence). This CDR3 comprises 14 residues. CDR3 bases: TGTGCCAGCAGTTTGGCGGGGGGAAACTATGGCTACACCTTC. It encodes CASSLAGGNYGYTF.

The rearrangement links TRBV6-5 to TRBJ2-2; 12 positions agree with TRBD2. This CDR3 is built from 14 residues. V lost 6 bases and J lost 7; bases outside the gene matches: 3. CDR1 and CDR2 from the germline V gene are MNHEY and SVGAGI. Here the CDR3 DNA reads TGTGCCAGCAGGACTAGCGGGAGAAACGGGGAGCTGTTTTTT. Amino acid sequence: CASRTSGRNGELFF.

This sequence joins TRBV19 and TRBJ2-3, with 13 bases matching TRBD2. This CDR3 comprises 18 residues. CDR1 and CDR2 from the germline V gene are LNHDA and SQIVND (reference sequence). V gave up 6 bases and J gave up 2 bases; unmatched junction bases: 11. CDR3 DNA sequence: TGTGCCAGTAGCCCGGGACTAGCGGGGTCAATCGTCACAGATACGCAGTATTTT. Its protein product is CASSPGLAGSIVTDTQYF.

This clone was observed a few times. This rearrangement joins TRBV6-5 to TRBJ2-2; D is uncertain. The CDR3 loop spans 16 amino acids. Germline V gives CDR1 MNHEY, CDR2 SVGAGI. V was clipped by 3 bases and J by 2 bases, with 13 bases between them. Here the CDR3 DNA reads TGTGCCAGCAGTTATGGTCAGGTACCCAACACCGGGGAGCTGTTTTTT. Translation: CASSYGQVPNTGELFF.

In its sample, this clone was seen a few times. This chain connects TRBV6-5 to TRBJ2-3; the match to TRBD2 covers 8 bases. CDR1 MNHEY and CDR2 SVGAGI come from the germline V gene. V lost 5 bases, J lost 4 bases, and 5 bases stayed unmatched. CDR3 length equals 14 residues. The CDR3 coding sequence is TGTGCCAGCAGTCGAACGGGGGGGGCAGATACGCAGTATTTT. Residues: CASSRTGGADTQYF.

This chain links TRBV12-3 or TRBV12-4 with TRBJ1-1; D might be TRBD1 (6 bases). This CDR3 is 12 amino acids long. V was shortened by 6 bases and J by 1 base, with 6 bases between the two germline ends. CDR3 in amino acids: CASSRGNTEAFF. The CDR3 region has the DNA TGTGCCAGCAGCAGGGGGAACACTGAAGCTTTCTTT.

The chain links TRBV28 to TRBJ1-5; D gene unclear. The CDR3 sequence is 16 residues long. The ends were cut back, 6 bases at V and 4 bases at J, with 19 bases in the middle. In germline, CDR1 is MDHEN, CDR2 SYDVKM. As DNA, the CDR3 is TGTGCCAGCAGCCCTTCTGGGGAGGGTTTTAATCAGCCCCAGCATTTT. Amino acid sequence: CASSPSGEGFNQPQHF. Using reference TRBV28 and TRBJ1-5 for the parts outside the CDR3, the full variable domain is DVKVTQSSRYLVKRTGEKVFLECVQDMDHENMFWYRQDPGLGLRLIYFSYDVKMKEKGDIPEGYSVSREKKERFSLILESASTNQTSMYLCASSPSGEGFNQPQHFGDGTRLSIL.

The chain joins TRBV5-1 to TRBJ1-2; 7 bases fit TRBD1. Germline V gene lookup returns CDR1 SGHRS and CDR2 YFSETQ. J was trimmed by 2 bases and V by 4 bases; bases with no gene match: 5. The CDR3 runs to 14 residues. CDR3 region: CASSPGTENYGYTF. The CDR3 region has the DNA TGCGCCAGCAGCCCTGGGACAGAGAACTATGGCTACACCTTC.

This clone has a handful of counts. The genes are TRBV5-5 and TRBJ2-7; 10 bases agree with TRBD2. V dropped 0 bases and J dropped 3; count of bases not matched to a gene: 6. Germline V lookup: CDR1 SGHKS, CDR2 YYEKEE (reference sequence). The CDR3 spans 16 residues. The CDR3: CASSLGLAGAYYEQYF. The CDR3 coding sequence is TGTGCCAGCAGCTTGGGTCTAGCGGGGGCCTACTACGAGCAGTACTTC.

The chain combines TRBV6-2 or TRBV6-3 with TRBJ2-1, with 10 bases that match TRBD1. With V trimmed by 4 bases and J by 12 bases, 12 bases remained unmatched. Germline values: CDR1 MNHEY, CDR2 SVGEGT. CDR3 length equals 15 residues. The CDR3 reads CASSFGRTGGSGQFF. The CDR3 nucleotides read TGTGCCAGCAGTTTCGGAAGGACAGGGGGATCAGGGCAGTTCTTC.

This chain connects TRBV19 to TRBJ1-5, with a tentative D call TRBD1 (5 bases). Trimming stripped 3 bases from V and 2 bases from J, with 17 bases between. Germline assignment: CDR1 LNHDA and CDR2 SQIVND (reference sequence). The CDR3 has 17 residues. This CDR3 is CASSIRHQGGGNQPQHF. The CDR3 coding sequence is TGTGCCAGTAGTATTAGGCATCAGGGAGGGGGCAATCAGCCCCAGCATTTT.

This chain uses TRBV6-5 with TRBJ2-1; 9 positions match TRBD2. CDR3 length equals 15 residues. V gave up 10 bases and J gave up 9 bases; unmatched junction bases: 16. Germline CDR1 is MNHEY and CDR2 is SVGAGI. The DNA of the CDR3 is TGTGCCACCTCGAAGGGCGGGGGGGCCATTGGTGAGCAGTTCTTC. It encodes CATSKGGGAIGEQFF.

For the CDR3, the DNA is TGTGCCAGCAGTGAAGTGAGGACTAGCAGTCATGAGCAGTTCTTC. Protein sequence: CASSEVRTSSHEQFF. The genes are TRBV2 and TRBJ2-1; 8 positions agree with TRBD2. From germline, CDR1 is SNHLY and CDR2 FYNNEI. The CDR3 is 15 amino acids. With 1 base clipped from V and 8 bases from J, the junction kept 7 bases outside the gene matches. The full variable domain, in which reference TRBV2 and TRBJ2-1 provide the parts outside the CDR3, is EPEVTQTPSHQVTQMGQEVILRCVPISNHLYFYWYRQILGQKVEFLVSFYNNEISEKSEIFDDQFSVERPDGSNFTLKIRSTKLEDSAMYFCASSEVRTSSHEQFFGPGTRLTVL.